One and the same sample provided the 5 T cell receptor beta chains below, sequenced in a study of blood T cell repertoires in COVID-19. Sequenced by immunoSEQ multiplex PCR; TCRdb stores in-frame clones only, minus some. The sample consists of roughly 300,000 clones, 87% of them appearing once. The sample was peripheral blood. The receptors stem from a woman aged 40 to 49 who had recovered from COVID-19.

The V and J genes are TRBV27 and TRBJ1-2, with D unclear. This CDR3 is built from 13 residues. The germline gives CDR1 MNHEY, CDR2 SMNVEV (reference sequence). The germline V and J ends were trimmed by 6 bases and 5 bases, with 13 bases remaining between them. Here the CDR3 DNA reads TGTGCCAGCAGCAGTACAGCACTTTATGGCTACACCTTC. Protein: CASSSTALYGYTF.

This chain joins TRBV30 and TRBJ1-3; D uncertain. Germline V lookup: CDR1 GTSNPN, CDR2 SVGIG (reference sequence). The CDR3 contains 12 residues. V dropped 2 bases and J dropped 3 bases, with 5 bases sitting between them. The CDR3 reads CAWSPLGNTIYF. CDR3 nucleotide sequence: TGTGCCTGGAGTCCCCTTGGAAACACCATATATTTT.

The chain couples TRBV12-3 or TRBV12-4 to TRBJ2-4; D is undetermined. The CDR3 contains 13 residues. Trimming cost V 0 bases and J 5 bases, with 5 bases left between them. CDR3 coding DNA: TGTGCCAGCAGTTTAGCCGGAGAAAACATTCAGTACTTC. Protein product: CASSLAGENIQYF.

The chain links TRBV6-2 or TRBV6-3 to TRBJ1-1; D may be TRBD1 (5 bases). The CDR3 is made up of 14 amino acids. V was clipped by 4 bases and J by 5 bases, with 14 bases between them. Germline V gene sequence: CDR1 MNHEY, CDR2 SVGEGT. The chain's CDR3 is CASSWTARGTEAFF. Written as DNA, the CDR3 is TGTGCCAGCAGTTGGACGGCCCGGGGGACTGAAGCTTTCTTT.

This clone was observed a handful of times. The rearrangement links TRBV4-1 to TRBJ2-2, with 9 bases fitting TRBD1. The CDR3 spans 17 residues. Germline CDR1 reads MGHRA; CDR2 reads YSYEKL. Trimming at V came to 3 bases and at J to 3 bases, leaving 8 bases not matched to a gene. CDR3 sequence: CASSHRPGQGDTGELFF. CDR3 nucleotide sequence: TGCGCCAGCAGCCATAGACCGGGACAGGGTGACACCGGGGAGCTGTTTTTT.